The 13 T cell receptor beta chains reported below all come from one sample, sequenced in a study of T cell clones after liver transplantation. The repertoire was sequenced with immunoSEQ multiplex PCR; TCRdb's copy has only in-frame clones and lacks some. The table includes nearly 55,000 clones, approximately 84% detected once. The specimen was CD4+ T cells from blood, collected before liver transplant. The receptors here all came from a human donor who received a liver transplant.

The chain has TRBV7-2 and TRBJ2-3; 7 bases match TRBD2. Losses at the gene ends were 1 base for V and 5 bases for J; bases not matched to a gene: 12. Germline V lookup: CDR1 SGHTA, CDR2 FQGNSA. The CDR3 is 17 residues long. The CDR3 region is CASSLVRDYDVGDTQYF. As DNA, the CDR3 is TGTGCCAGCAGCTTAGTAAGGGACTACGATGTCGGAGATACGCAGTATTTT.

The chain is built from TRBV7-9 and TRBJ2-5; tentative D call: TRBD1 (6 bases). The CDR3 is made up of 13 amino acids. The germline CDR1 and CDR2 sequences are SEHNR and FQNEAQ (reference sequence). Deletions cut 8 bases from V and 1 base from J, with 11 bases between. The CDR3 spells CASSRDTQETQYF. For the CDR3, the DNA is TGTGCCAGCTCCCGGGACACCCAAGAGACCCAGTACTTC.

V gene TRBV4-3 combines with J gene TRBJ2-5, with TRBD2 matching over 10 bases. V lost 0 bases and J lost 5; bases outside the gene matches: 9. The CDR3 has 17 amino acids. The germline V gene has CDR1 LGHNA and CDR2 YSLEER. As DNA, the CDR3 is TGCGCCAGCAGCCAAGAATCCAGCGGGGGGGCTGGGGAGACCCAGTACTTC. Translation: CASSQESSGGAGETQYF.

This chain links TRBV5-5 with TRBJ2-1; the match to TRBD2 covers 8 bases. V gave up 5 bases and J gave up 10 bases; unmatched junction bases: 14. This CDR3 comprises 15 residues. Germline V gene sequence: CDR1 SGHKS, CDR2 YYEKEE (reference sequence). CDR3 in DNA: TGTGCCAGCAGGTGGGCGGCGGGGGGATTAGGGGAGCAGTTCTTC. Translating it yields CASRWAAGGLGEQFF.

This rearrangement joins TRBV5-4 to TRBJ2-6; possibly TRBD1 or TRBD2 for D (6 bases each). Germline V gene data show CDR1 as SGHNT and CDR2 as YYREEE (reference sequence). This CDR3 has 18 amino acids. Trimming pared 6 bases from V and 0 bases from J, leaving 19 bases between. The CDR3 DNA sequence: TGTGCCAGCACCGGGGGCGGGACGGGAAACTCTGGGGCCAACGTCCTGACTTTC. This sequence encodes CASTGGGTGNSGANVLTF.

This CDR3 is CASSGQETQYF. CDR3 sequence (DNA): TGTGCCAGCAGCGGACAAGAGACCCAGTACTTC. V is TRBV7-2 and J is TRBJ2-5; no reliable D call. The CDR3 has 11 amino acids. Germline V gene sequence: CDR1 SGHTA, CDR2 FQGNSA. Trimming left V 5 bases short and J 2 bases short, with 3 bases between.

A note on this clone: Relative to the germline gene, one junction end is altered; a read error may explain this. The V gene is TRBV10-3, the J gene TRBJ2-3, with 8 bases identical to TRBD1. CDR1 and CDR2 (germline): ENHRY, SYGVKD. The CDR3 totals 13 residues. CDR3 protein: CAIRAGGTDTQYF. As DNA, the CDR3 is TGTGCCATCAGGGCAGGGGGCACGGATACGCAGTATTTT.

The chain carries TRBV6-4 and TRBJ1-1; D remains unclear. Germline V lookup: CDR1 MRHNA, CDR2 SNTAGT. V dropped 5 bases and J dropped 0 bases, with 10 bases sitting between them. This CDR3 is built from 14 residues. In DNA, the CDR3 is TGTGCCAGCAGTCCCGGGCCGATGAACACTGAAGCTTTCTTT. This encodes CASSPGPMNTEAFF.

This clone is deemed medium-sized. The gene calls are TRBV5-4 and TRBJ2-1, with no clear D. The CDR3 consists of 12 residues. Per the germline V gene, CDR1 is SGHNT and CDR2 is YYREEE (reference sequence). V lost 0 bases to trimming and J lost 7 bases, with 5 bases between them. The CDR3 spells CASSLDVNEQFF. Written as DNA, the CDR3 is TGTGCCAGCAGCTTGGATGTTAATGAGCAGTTCTTC.

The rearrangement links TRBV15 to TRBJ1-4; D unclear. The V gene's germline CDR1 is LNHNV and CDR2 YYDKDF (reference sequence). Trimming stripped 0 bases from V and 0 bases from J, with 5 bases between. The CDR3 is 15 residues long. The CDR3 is CATSRDSTTNEKLFF. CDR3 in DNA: TGTGCCACCAGCAGAGACTCAACAACTAATGAAAAACTGTTTTTT.

CDR3 amino acids: CASSFTGTSAEQYF. In DNA, the CDR3 is TGTGCCAGCAGCTTTACCGGGACTAGCGCCGAGCAGTACTTC. The chain links TRBV7-2 to TRBJ2-7; 10 positions agree with TRBD2. Trimming removed 3 bases from V and 6 bases from J; junction bases left unmatched: 5. Germline V gives CDR1 SGHTA, CDR2 FQGNSA. The CDR3 length is 14 residues.

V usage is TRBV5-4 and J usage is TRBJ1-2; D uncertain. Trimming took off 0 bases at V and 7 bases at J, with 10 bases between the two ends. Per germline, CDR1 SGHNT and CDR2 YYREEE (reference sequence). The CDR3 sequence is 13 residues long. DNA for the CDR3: TGTGCCAGCAGCTTGGGGGTGGGAGCTGGCTACACCTTC. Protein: CASSLGVGAGYTF.

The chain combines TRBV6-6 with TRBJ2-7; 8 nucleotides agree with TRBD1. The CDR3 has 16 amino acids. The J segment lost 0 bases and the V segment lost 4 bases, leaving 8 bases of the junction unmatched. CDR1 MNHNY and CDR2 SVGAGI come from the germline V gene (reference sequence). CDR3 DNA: TGTGCCAGCAGTTGGCCGACAGGGGACCCCTCCTACGAGCAGTACTTC. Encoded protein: CASSWPTGDPSYEQYF.